What follows are 15 T cell receptor beta chains derived from one specimen sequenced in a study of human T cells and chemical hapten exposure. The sample's time point: pre-sensitization, week 0. Sample treatment: therapeutic diphenylcyclopropenone sensitization with weekly scalp DPC. MiXCR was run by TCRdb on the RACE reads, yielding one entry per CDR3 protein. The sample holds approximately 320,000 distinct CDR3 sequences, 5.5% seen once. Source: whole blood, taken in connection with sensitization to the hapten diphenylcyclopropenone (DPC). These receptors were collected from a woman between 18 and 29 years old with alopecia areata. Some clones in this sample may be carry-over from other donors' samples.

This clonotype was detected only a few times. The V and J genes are TRBV6-2 or TRBV6-3 and TRBJ1-6; D not certain. CDR3 length equals 13 residues. Trimming took 10 bases from V and 8 from J, leaving 15 bases between them. Looked up from germline, CDR1 is MNHEY and CDR2 is SVGEGT. CDR3 nucleotides: TGTGCCACCTTAGGGTGGTCGGATTCACCCCTCCACTTT. Protein product: CATLGWSDSPLHF.

This clonotype was seen at least ten times. This chain uses TRBV12-3 or TRBV12-4 with TRBJ1-1; maybe TRBD1 (5 bases). V lost 5 bases and J lost 4, with 17 bases in between. The CDR3 is made up of 15 amino acids. The CDR3 sequence: CASSPNLPGSTEAFF. The CDR3 nucleotides are TGTGCCAGCAGTCCCAATCTCCCAGGGAGCACTGAAGCTTTCTTT.

This clonotype has only a few counts. The rearrangement joins TRBV28 to TRBJ2-3; 11 nucleotides align to TRBD2. V dropped 4 bases and J dropped 6; count of bases not matched to a gene: 12. The CDR3 runs to 17 residues. Germline V gene data show CDR1 as MDHEN and CDR2 as SYDVKM. The CDR3 DNA reads as TGTGCCAGCAGTTCCCTGACTAGCGGGGTCCTCGGGGATACGCAGTATTTT. Protein product: CASSSLTSGVLGDTQYF.

At least ten counts were recorded for this clonotype. The V call is TRBV7-9, the J call TRBJ1-1; 10 bases are shared with TRBD1. The CDR3 runs 14 residues. Germline V gives CDR1 SEHNR, CDR2 FQNEAQ (reference sequence). The trim removed 3 bases at V and 5 bases at J, leaving 3 bases unmatched. The CDR3 here is CASSFEDRGTEAFF. DNA of the CDR3: TGTGCCAGCAGCTTCGAGGACAGGGGGACTGAAGCTTTCTTT.

This clonotype showed up many times. V and J are TRBV10-3 and TRBJ1-2; TRBD1 agrees at 8 bases. Germline V gene sequence: CDR1 ENHRY, CDR2 SYGVKD. This CDR3 has 15 residues. With V trimmed by 3 bases and J by 7 bases, 10 bases remained unmatched. The CDR3 coding sequence is TGTGCCATCAGTGATTCAGGGGGCGCCAGGGCTGGCTACACCTTC. Protein product: CAISDSGGARAGYTF.

This clonotype was seen more than once but under ten times. This rearrangement joins TRBV29-1 to TRBJ1-2, with D uncertain. Looked up from germline, CDR1 is SQVTM and CDR2 is ANQGSEA. Trimming took off 0 bases at V and 9 bases at J, with 5 bases between the two ends. The CDR3 length is 10 residues. The CDR3 loop reads CSVEDRSYTF. In DNA, the CDR3 is TGCAGCGTTGAAGATCGGAGCTACACCTTC.

This clonotype was picked up a small number of times. The chain combines TRBV6-5 with TRBJ2-5, with D perhaps TRBD2 (6 bases). The germline V and J ends were trimmed by 2 bases and 7 bases, with 20 bases remaining between them. CDR1 MNHEY and CDR2 SVGAGI come from the germline V gene. This CDR3 has 16 residues. DNA of the CDR3: TGTGCCAGCAGTTACACCGGGGGACTCCACCAGCGGACCCAGTACTTC. Amino acid sequence: CASSYTGGLHQRTQYF.

This clonotype came up a few times. The J gene is TRBJ1-2, the V gene TRBV4-1; TRBD1 matches 7 bases. V was pared by 1 base and J by 3 bases, with 8 bases of the junction left unmatched. From germline, CDR1 is MGHRA and CDR2 YSYEKL. The CDR3 loop spans 16 amino acids. CDR3 coding DNA: TGCGCCAGCAGCCAAGGGTCAGGGGGGACGGACTATGGCTACACCTTC. Amino acids: CASSQGSGGTDYGYTF.

The rearrangement links TRBV12-3 or TRBV12-4 to TRBJ2-1, with 10 bases lining up with TRBD2. Trimming took 5 bases from V and 6 from J; bases not matched to a gene: 7. The CDR3 loop spans 15 amino acids. CDR3 DNA sequence: TGTGCCAGCAGTACTCTAGCGGGGGAGGGCAATGAGCAGTTCTTC. Its translation: CASSTLAGEGNEQFF.

This clonotype was seen at least ten times. The chain carries TRBV6-2 or TRBV6-3 and TRBJ2-1; tentative D call: TRBD1 (8 bases). CDR1 MNHEY and CDR2 SVGEGT come from the germline V gene. Trimming removed 7 bases from V and 7 bases from J, with 17 bases in between. This CDR3 spans 14 amino acids. CDR3 sequence reads: CASTTGGALNEQFF. For the CDR3, the DNA is TGTGCCAGCACTACAGGGGGGGCACTTAATGAGCAGTTCTTC.

This clonotype has only a few counts. J is TRBJ2-7 and V is TRBV6-5; D is uncertain. Trimming cost V 7 bases and J 0 bases, with 10 bases left between them. CDR1 and CDR2 from the germline V gene are MNHEY and SVGAGI. The CDR3 spans 13 residues. Here the CDR3 DNA reads TGTGCCAGCATCCGGACGGACTCCTACGAGCAGTACTTC. This gives the protein CASIRTDSYEQYF.

This clonotype came up many times. V is TRBV29-1 and J is TRBJ1-2; D may be TRBD1 (5 bases). Germline V gene sequence: CDR1 SQVTM, CDR2 ANQGSEA. V lost 4 bases and J lost 5, with 8 bases in between. The CDR3 has 11 residues. CDR3 nucleotides: TGCAGCGTTGCGGGGGGATATGGCTACACCTTC. Translation: CSVAGGYGYTF. The complete variable domain, with remaining parts taken from reference TRBV29-1 and TRBJ1-2, reads SAVISQKPSRDICQRGTSLTIQCQVDSQVTMMFWYRQQPGQSLTLIATANQGSEATYESGFVIDKFPISRPNLTFSTLTVSNMSPEDSSIYLCSVAGGYGYTFGSGTRLTVV.

The CDR3 loop reads CASSKQDRGDEQYF. In nucleotides, the CDR3 is TGTGCCAGCAGTAAGCAGGACCGAGGGGACGAGCAGTACTTC. The chain joins TRBV12-3 or TRBV12-4 to TRBJ2-7, with D possibly being TRBD1 or TRBD2 (5 bases each). The CDR3 extends over 14 amino acids. The germline V and J ends were trimmed by 5 bases and 5 bases, with 16 bases remaining between them.

This clonotype was detected only a few times. The rearrangement joins TRBV28 to TRBJ1-5, with D maybe TRBD1 (6 bases). Between the trimmed V and J ends, which lost 5 bases and 10 bases, there was a span of 12 bases. This CDR3 contains 12 residues. Germline CDR1 reads MDHEN; CDR2 reads SYDVKM. The CDR3 region is CASSTPGQPQHF. In DNA form, the CDR3 reads TGTGCCAGCAGTACACCGGGACAACCCCAGCATTTT.

This clonotype was found many times. CDR3 protein: CASSWTGPYEQYF. The CDR3 nucleotides read TGCGCCAGCAGCTGGACAGGGCCCTACGAGCAGTACTTC. The rearrangement joins TRBV5-1 to TRBJ2-7; TRBD1 aligns across 8 bases. The CDR3 runs 13 residues. J gave up 2 bases and V 3 bases, and 1 base lay outside the gene matches. Germline CDR1 is SGHRS and CDR2 is YFSETQ. The whole variable domain, remainder taken from reference TRBV5-1 and TRBJ2-7, is KAGVTQTPRYLIKTRGQQVTLSCSPISGHRSVSWYQQTPGQGLQFLFEYFSETQRNKGNFPGRFSGRQFSNSRSEMNVSTLELGDSALYLCASSWTGPYEQYFGPGTRLTVT.